The T cell receptor (beta chain) described here comes from a study of blood T cell repertoires in COVID-19. Study summary: Nucleic acid was either cDNA or gDNA, and it came from T cells, B-cell-depleted T cells, or PBMCs.

Clones were read by immunoSEQ multiplex PCR, and TCRdb kept only the in-frame ones, dropping some. The sample shows about 99,000 clones, roughly 91% of them seen only once. In this sample, this clone turned up once. This CDR3 region has 16 residues. The sequenced sample was peripheral blood. The V call is TRBV21-1, the J call TRBJ2-2; the DNA was not compared with TRBD1, the D call given in the table. TRBV21-1 is shown as a pseudogene. The sequence derives from a human donor in a cohort sampled during active COVID-19. The CDR3 reads CASSKVGTGVTGELFF. The CDR3 DNA reads TGTGCCAGCAGCAAAGTCGGGACAGGGGTCACCGGGGAGCTGTTTTTT.